This TCR beta chain was sequenced during a study of T cells in Graves' hyperthyroidism and ophthalmopathy. Study-wide background: Peripheral blood was acquired at first diagnosis, ahead of any therapy whatsoever.

The CDR3 loop spans 16 amino acids. Germline-derived CDR1 and CDR2 are MDHEN and SYDVKM. V shed 1 base, J shed 5 bases, and the junction held 8 bases outside the gene matches. Patients aged 18 to 65 had newly diagnosed hyperthyroidism of under 2 months' duration. Amplified TCR beta CDR3 regions came from RNA transcripts. The primer set for the first-round RT-PCR of the TCR CDR3 was HTBI. TCRdb re-analysed the multiplex PCR reads in MiXCR, keeping a single row per CDR3 protein. Altogether a few hundred thousand distinct CDR3 sequences are present, around 17% being singletons, with the ten largest covering more than 50%.

Input material: blood. V is TRBV28 and J is TRBJ2-4; 7 bases map to TRBD2. The receptor was derived from a woman in her forties or fifties with Graves' hyperthyroidism. Here the CDR3 reads CASSLSMGGSENIQYF. The DNA of the CDR3 is TGTGCCAGCAGTTTATCTATGGGGGGGTCGGAAAACATTCAGTACTTC.